This is a list of T cell receptor beta chains from one sample in a study of cytomegalovirus exposure and HLA in healthy donors. Here immunoSEQ multiplex PCR was the method, and the copy in TCRdb shows in-frame clones only, minus some. The table lists roughly 140,000 clones, roughly 82% of them singletons. The specimen was PBMCs. The receptors here all came from a man aged 25-45 years in good health and CMV-seropositive. The CDR3 runs from the conserved cysteine through the conserved F or W. The D gene is left open where the match is weak. Clone size appears in some rows only: once, few, many, or a class for an expanded clone.

V gene: TRBV7-6
J gene: TRBJ2-6
CDR3 length: 17
D gene: -
clone size: -
CDR3 DNA: TGTGCCAGCAGCCTCAGTCAGGGGGGCGCTGGGGCCAACGTCCTGACTTTC
CDR3 protein: CASSLSQGGAGANVLTF

V gene: TRBV14
J gene: TRBJ2-7
CDR3 length: 14
D gene: -
clone size: -
CDR3 DNA: TGTGCCAGCAGCCACGGACAGATAACCTACGAGCAGTACTTC
CDR3 protein: CASSHGQITYEQYF

V gene: TRBV9
J gene: TRBJ2-1
CDR3 length: 12
D gene: -
clone size: -
CDR3 DNA: TGTGCCAGCAGCCTGAACAGGGCGGCGCAGTTCTTC
CDR3 protein: CASSLNRAAQFF

V gene: TRBV7-2
J gene: TRBJ2-7
CDR3 length: 14
D gene: TRBD1
clone size: -
CDR3 DNA: TGTGCCAGCAGCCCCCACCAGGGGGATAACGAGCAGTACTTC
CDR3 protein: CASSPHQGDNEQYF

V gene: TRBV6-5
J gene: TRBJ2-1
CDR3 length: 13
D gene: TRBD2
clone size: -
CDR3 DNA: TGTGCCAGCGAACCCAGCGGGAGACCTGAGCAGTTCTTC
CDR3 protein: CASEPSGRPEQFF

V gene: TRBV19
J gene: TRBJ1-2
CDR3 length: 15
D gene: TRBD1
clone size: once
CDR3 DNA: TGTGCCAGTAGTATAGCACAGGGGGTAGACTATGGCTACACCTTC
CDR3 protein: CASSIAQGVDYGYTF

V gene: TRBV7-9
J gene: TRBJ2-1
CDR3 length: 12
D gene: TRBD2
clone size: -
CDR3 DNA: TGTGCCAGCAGCTTAAGCGGGGAGGAACAGTTCTTC
CDR3 protein: CASSLSGEEQFF

V gene: TRBV28
J gene: TRBJ2-7
CDR3 length: 14
D gene: TRBD1
clone size: -
CDR3 DNA: TGTGCCAGCAGTCCTGGACAGGTTACCTACGAGCAGTACTTC
CDR3 protein: CASSPGQVTYEQYF

V gene: TRBV7-2
J gene: TRBJ1-1
CDR3 length: 16
D gene: -
clone size: -
CDR3 DNA: TGTGCCAGCAGTCCTCGCATTACACGGGAGAGGACTGAAGCTTTCTTT
CDR3 protein: CASSPRITRERTEAFF

V gene: TRBV28
J gene: TRBJ2-5
CDR3 length: 16
D gene: TRBD1
clone size: -
CDR3 DNA: TGTGCCAGCAGGGGACCGGGACAGGGCACGAGAGAGACCCAGTACTTC
CDR3 protein: CASRGPGQGTRETQYF

V gene: TRBV7-2
J gene: TRBJ2-1
CDR3 length: 15
D gene: TRBD2
clone size: -
CDR3 DNA: TGTGCCAGCAGCCCGGGACTAGCGGGGTATAATGAGCAGTTCTTC
CDR3 protein: CASSPGLAGYNEQFF

V gene: TRBV28
J gene: TRBJ2-1
CDR3 length: 15
D gene: TRBD1
clone size: -
CDR3 DNA: TGTGCCAGCAGCTGGGGGACAGGGGGTATGGATGAGCAGTTCTTC
CDR3 protein: CASSWGTGGMDEQFF

V gene: TRBV6-1
J gene: TRBJ2-2
CDR3 length: 15
D gene: TRBD1
clone size: -
CDR3 DNA: TGTGCCAGCATTTCAGACAGGGGGCTAACTGGGGAGCTGTTTTTT
CDR3 protein: CASISDRGLTGELFF

V gene: TRBV6-1
J gene: TRBJ2-5
CDR3 length: 13
D gene: -
clone size: -
CDR3 DNA: TGTGCCAGCAGGAGGACTTTCCAAGAGACCCAGTACTTC
CDR3 protein: CASRRTFQETQYF

V gene: TRBV15
J gene: TRBJ2-3
CDR3 length: 15
D gene: -
clone size: -
CDR3 DNA: TGTGCCACCAGCAGAGATGGCGGGGGCACAGATACGCAGTATTTT
CDR3 protein: CATSRDGGGTDTQYF

V gene: TRBV10-1
J gene: TRBJ2-6
CDR3 length: 18
D gene: TRBD1
clone size: -
CDR3 DNA: TGCGCCACCCGGACCGGGACAGGGCCTAACTCTGGGGCCAACGTCCTGACTTTC
CDR3 protein: CATRTGTGPNSGANVLTF

V gene: TRBV18
J gene: TRBJ1-1
CDR3 length: 15
D gene: TRBD1
clone size: once
CDR3 DNA: TGTGCCAGCTCAGCTCTGGACAGGGTGAACACTGAAGCTTTCTTT
CDR3 protein: CASSALDRVNTEAFF

V gene: TRBV7-8
J gene: TRBJ2-7
CDR3 length: 13
D gene: -
clone size: -
CDR3 DNA: TGTGCCAGCAGCCGCGGTGCTCACTACGAGCAGTACTTC
CDR3 protein: CASSRGAHYEQYF

V gene: TRBV28
J gene: TRBJ2-3
CDR3 length: 16
D gene: -
clone size: -
CDR3 DNA: TGTGCCAGCGGGTCCTTGGGACAAGACATGTCAGATACGCAGTATTTT
CDR3 protein: CASGSLGQDMSDTQYF

V gene: TRBV6-1
J gene: TRBJ2-7
CDR3 length: 16
D gene: -
clone size: -
CDR3 DNA: TGTGCCAGCAGTGACCGACCGGGACTGCGGTTCTACGAGCAGTACTTC
CDR3 protein: CASSDRPGLRFYEQYF

V gene: TRBV18
J gene: TRBJ2-2
CDR3 length: 17
D gene: -
clone size: -
CDR3 DNA: TGTGCCAGCTCACCACCTGTGCTCCGCGCGAACACCGGGGAGCTGTTTTTT
CDR3 protein: CASSPPVLRANTGELFF

V gene: TRBV2
J gene: TRBJ2-7
CDR3 length: 17
D gene: -
clone size: -
CDR3 DNA: TGTGCCAGCAGTAAAAAAGAGCGGGGACAGGACCCCTACGAGCAGTACTTC
CDR3 protein: CASSKKERGQDPYEQYF

V gene: TRBV5-6
J gene: TRBJ2-1
CDR3 length: 16
D gene: TRBD2
clone size: few
CDR3 DNA: TGTGCCAGCAGCATGACGGGACTAGCGGGAGCACATGAGCAGTTCTTC
CDR3 protein: CASSMTGLAGAHEQFF

V gene: TRBV7-9
J gene: TRBJ2-7
CDR3 length: 12
D gene: -
clone size: -
CDR3 DNA: TGTGCCAGCAGCTTGACACCCGCCGGGCAGTACTTC
CDR3 protein: CASSLTPAGQYF

V gene: TRBV11-2
J gene: TRBJ1-1
CDR3 length: 14
D gene: -
clone size: -
CDR3 DNA: TGTGCCAGCAGCTTAGTAGCCAGGAACACTGAAGCTTTCTTT
CDR3 protein: CASSLVARNTEAFF

V gene: TRBV5-1
J gene: TRBJ2-2
CDR3 length: 16
D gene: -
clone size: -
CDR3 DNA: TGCGCCAGCAGCTTAGCTAGCCTCGCGAACACCGGGGAGCTGTTTTTT
CDR3 protein: CASSLASLANTGELFF

V gene: TRBV25-1
J gene: TRBJ1-1
CDR3 length: 16
D gene: TRBD1
clone size: -
CDR3 DNA: TGTGCCAGTACACCTAGCCAGACAGGGTCGGCCACTGAAGCTTTCTTT
CDR3 protein: CASTPSQTGSATEAFF

V gene: TRBV6-5
J gene: TRBJ2-1
CDR3 length: 13
D gene: TRBD2
clone size: -
CDR3 DNA: TGTGCCAGCAGTTGGCGGGAGGGAAATGAGCAGTTCTTC
CDR3 protein: CASSWREGNEQFF

V gene: TRBV27
J gene: TRBJ2-1
CDR3 length: 14
D gene: -
clone size: -
CDR3 DNA: TGTGCCAGCAGTTTAAAGCCCCAGCGAGGTGAGCAGTTCTTC
CDR3 protein: CASSLKPQRGEQFF

V gene: TRBV11-2
J gene: TRBJ2-7
CDR3 length: 12
D gene: -
clone size: -
CDR3 DNA: TGTGCCAGCAGCATAATGGGGACAGAGCAGTACTTC
CDR3 protein: CASSIMGTEQYF

V gene: TRBV6-5
J gene: TRBJ2-3
CDR3 length: 15
D gene: -
clone size: -
CDR3 DNA: TGTGCCAGCAGTTACTTCCCTGGGGCCACAGATACGCAGTATTTT
CDR3 protein: CASSYFPGATDTQYF

V gene: TRBV30
J gene: TRBJ1-5
CDR3 length: 13
D gene: -
clone size: -
CDR3 DNA: TGTGCCTGTACGGAGAATAGCAATCAGCCCCAGCATTTT
CDR3 protein: CACTENSNQPQHF

V gene: TRBV7-2
J gene: TRBJ2-7
CDR3 length: 14
D gene: TRBD1
clone size: once
CDR3 DNA: TGTGCCAGCAGCCCAACGACAGGGTACTCCGGGCAGTACTTC
CDR3 protein: CASSPTTGYSGQYF

V gene: TRBV5-4
J gene: TRBJ2-3
CDR3 length: 16
D gene: TRBD2
clone size: -
CDR3 DNA: TGTGCCAGCAGCTTGAAACTAGCGGGGGCCACAGATACGCAGTATTTT
CDR3 protein: CASSLKLAGATDTQYF

V gene: TRBV9
J gene: TRBJ1-5
CDR3 length: 14
D gene: -
clone size: -
CDR3 DNA: TGTGCCAGCAGCGTAGGTGTCGGGGGACAGCCCCAGCATTTT
CDR3 protein: CASSVGVGGQPQHF

V gene: TRBV11-2
J gene: TRBJ2-1
CDR3 length: 15
D gene: TRBD2
clone size: once
CDR3 DNA: TGTGCCAGCAGCTCCCTAAAGCGGGATTACAATGAGCAGTTCTTC
CDR3 protein: CASSSLKRDYNEQFF

V gene: TRBV2
J gene: TRBJ2-5
CDR3 length: 15
D gene: TRBD1
clone size: -
CDR3 DNA: TGTGCCGGCAGTGAAGGGCAGGGGGCTACAGAGACCCAGTACTTC
CDR3 protein: CAGSEGQGATETQYF

V gene: TRBV4-1
J gene: TRBJ1-2
CDR3 length: 11
D gene: -
clone size: -
CDR3 DNA: TGCGCCAGCAGCCAAGGTCTGTTCTACACCTTC
CDR3 protein: CASSQGLFYTF

V gene: TRBV7-2
J gene: TRBJ2-5
CDR3 length: 14
D gene: TRBD1
clone size: -
CDR3 DNA: TGTGCCAGCAGCTTGGGACAGGGCCAAGAGACCCAGTACTTC
CDR3 protein: CASSLGQGQETQYF

V gene: TRBV4-2
J gene: TRBJ2-3
CDR3 length: 15
D gene: -
clone size: few
CDR3 DNA: TGTGCCAGCAGCCAAGATGGAGAGGTTACAGATACGCAGTATTTT
CDR3 protein: CASSQDGEVTDTQYF

V gene: TRBV10-1
J gene: TRBJ1-1
CDR3 length: 13
D gene: -
clone size: few
CDR3 DNA: TGCGCCAGCAGTGAGGGGGCAGGGACTGAAGCTTTCTTT
CDR3 protein: CASSEGAGTEAFF

V gene: TRBV15
J gene: TRBJ2-6
CDR3 length: 15
D gene: -
clone size: -
CDR3 DNA: TGTGCCACCAGCAGAGGTAGCTCTGGGGCCAACGTCCTGACTTTC
CDR3 protein: CATSRGSSGANVLTF

V gene: TRBV19
J gene: TRBJ2-1
CDR3 length: 15
D gene: -
clone size: -
CDR3 DNA: TGTGCCAGTAGTATCGGGGCGGGACCCTACAATGAGCAGTTCTTC
CDR3 protein: CASSIGAGPYNEQFF

V gene: TRBV28
J gene: TRBJ1-1
CDR3 length: 13
D gene: TRBD1
clone size: -
CDR3 DNA: TGTGCCAGCCAGGGGGCCAGGAGGACTGAAGCTTTCTTT
CDR3 protein: CASQGARRTEAFF

V gene: TRBV14
J gene: TRBJ1-1
CDR3 length: 15
D gene: -
clone size: -
CDR3 DNA: TGTGCCAGCAGCCTTACGGCAGGGGCCAACACTGAAGCTTTCTTT
CDR3 protein: CASSLTAGANTEAFF

V gene: TRBV2
J gene: TRBJ2-3
CDR3 length: 15
D gene: -
clone size: -
CDR3 DNA: TGTGCCAGCAGGACTCAGGGTCTTAGCACAGATACGCAGTATTTT
CDR3 protein: CASRTQGLSTDTQYF

V gene: TRBV30
J gene: TRBJ2-7
CDR3 length: 13
D gene: TRBD2
clone size: -
CDR3 DNA: TGTGCCTGGAGAAGCGGGAATTACTACGAGCAGTACTTC
CDR3 protein: CAWRSGNYYEQYF

V gene: TRBV5-1
J gene: TRBJ1-1
CDR3 length: 15
D gene: -
clone size: -
CDR3 DNA: TGCGCCAGCAGCTTGGGGATGGACAGGAACACTGAAGCTTTCTTT
CDR3 protein: CASSLGMDRNTEAFF

V gene: TRBV19
J gene: TRBJ1-6
CDR3 length: 14
D gene: TRBD1
clone size: once
CDR3 DNA: TGTGCCAGTAGACGGGACAGGGAAAATTCACCCCTCCACTTT
CDR3 protein: CASRRDRENSPLHF

V gene: TRBV28
J gene: TRBJ2-7
CDR3 length: 13
D gene: -
clone size: -
CDR3 DNA: TGTGCCAGCAGTCCAAGGGGCTCCTACGAGCAGTACTTC
CDR3 protein: CASSPRGSYEQYF

V gene: TRBV1
J gene: TRBJ1-6
CDR3 length: 17
D gene: -
clone size: -
CDR3 DNA: TGCACCAGCAGCCAATCAGGCTGTAGCTCCTATAATTCACCCCTCCACTTT
CDR3 protein: CTSSQSGCSSYNSPLHF

V gene: TRBV12-5
J gene: TRBJ2-2
CDR3 length: 16
D gene: TRBD2
clone size: -
CDR3 DNA: TGTGCTAGTGGTCATTCTAGCGGCTCGGGCACCGGGGAGCTGTTTTTT
CDR3 protein: CASGHSSGSGTGELFF

V gene: TRBV19
J gene: TRBJ1-6
CDR3 length: 14
D gene: -
clone size: -
CDR3 DNA: TGTGCCAGTAGTATCTCCCCAGATAATTCACCCCTCCACTTT
CDR3 protein: CASSISPDNSPLHF

V gene: TRBV9
J gene: TRBJ2-4
CDR3 length: 16
D gene: TRBD2
clone size: -
CDR3 DNA: TGTGCCAGCAGCCCATCCGGGACTAGCGGGAAAAACATTCAGTACTTC
CDR3 protein: CASSPSGTSGKNIQYF

V gene: TRBV30
J gene: TRBJ2-1
CDR3 length: 17
D gene: TRBD2
clone size: -
CDR3 DNA: TGTGCCTGGAGTGTCCTTATCCTAGCGGGAGGCTACAATGAGCAGTTCTTC
CDR3 protein: CAWSVLILAGGYNEQFF

V gene: TRBV27
J gene: TRBJ2-3
CDR3 length: 17
D gene: TRBD2
clone size: -
CDR3 DNA: TGTGCCAGCAGTTTATCGCTGGCTAGCGGGGTGGGAGATACGCAGTATTTT
CDR3 protein: CASSLSLASGVGDTQYF